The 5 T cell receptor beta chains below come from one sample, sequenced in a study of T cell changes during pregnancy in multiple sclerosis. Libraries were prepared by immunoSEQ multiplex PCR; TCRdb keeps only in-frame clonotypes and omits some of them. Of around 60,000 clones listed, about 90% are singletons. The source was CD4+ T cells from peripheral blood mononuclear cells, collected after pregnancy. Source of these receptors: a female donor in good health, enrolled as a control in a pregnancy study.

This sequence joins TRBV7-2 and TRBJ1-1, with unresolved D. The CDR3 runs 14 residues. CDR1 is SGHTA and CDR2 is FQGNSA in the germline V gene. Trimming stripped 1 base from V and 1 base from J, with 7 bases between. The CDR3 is CASSLGHTNTEAFF. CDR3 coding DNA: TGTGCCAGCAGCTTAGGACACACGAACACTGAAGCTTTCTTT.

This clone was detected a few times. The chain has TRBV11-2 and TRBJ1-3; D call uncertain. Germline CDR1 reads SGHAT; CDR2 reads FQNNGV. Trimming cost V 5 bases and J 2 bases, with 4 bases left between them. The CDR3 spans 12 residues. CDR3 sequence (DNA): TGTGCCAGCAGCGTAACTGGAAACACCATATATTTT. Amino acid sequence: CASSVTGNTIYF.

CDR3 amino acids: CASSVDLMAGGVEQFF. The CDR3 region has the DNA TGTGCCAGCAGCGTAGATCTTATGGCGGGGGGGGTTGAGCAGTTCTTC. This sequence joins TRBV9 and TRBJ2-1; 9 bases are a match to TRBD2. There are 16 residues in the CDR3. V lost 0 bases to trimming and J lost 9 bases; unmatched junction nucleotides: 10. Germline-derived CDR1 and CDR2 are SGDLS and YYNGEE. Combining the CDR3 with reference TRBV9 and TRBJ2-1 gives the whole variable domain DSGVTQTPKHLITATGQRVTLRCSPRSGDLSVYWYQQSLDQGLQFLIQYYNGEERAKGNILERFSAQQFPDLHSELNLSSLELGDSALYFCASSVDLMAGGVEQFFGPGTRLTVL.

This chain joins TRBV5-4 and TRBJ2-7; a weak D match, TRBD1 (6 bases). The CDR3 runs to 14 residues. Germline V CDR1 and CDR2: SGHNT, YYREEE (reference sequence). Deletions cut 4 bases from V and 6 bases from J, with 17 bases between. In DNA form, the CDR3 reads TGTGCCAGCAGCCCCGGCCAACAAGGGGGCGAGCAGTACTTC. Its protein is CASSPGQQGGEQYF.

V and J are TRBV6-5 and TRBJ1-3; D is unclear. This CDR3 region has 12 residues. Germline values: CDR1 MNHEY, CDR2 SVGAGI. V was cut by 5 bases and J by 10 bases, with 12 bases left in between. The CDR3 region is CASSRGGWTIYF. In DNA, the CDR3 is TGTGCCAGCAGTCGTGGCGGGTGGACCATATATTTT.